This T cell receptor (beta chain) was sequenced for a study of blood T cell repertoires in COVID-19. At the level of the study: T cells, B-cell-depleted T cells, or PBMCs supplied cDNA or gDNA.

Measured with immunoSEQ multiplex PCR; TCRdb has only the in-frame clones, and not every one. The sample lists around 400,000 clones, around four fifths occurring once. Germline V gene lookup returns CDR1 MNHEY and CDR2 SVGAGI. J lost 1 base, V lost 6 bases, and 3 bases had no gene match. This CDR3 has 14 residues. Assignment of participants to cohorts was predicated upon participant-reported clinical history. In Cohort 3, a recovered donor had either two negative PCRs, clearance, or symptom resolution. The sequencing input was PBMCs or T cells enriched from blood (not recorded which). The chain joins TRBV6-5 to TRBJ2-7; TRBD1 agrees at 10 bases. This receptor was obtained from a woman in her 50s who had recovered from COVID-19. The CDR3, as DNA: TGTGCCAGCAGCGGGACAGGGGTTTCCTACGAGCAGTACTTC. Translation gives CASSGTGVSYEQYF.